This passage covers 25 T cell receptor beta chains from one sample sequenced in a study of T cell repertoires in cytomegalovirus infection. These receptors lack a known antigen. Using its own MiXCR run on the reads, TCRdb lists one record per CDR3 protein. The sample holds more than 90,000 distinct CDR3 sequences, roughly a tenth seen once. The sequencing input was PBMCs, sequenced either directly or after in vitro stimulation (not recorded which). These receptors came from a human donor in good health (CMV status not recorded). Some clones in this sample may be carry-over from other donors' samples.

This clonotype was seen once. The V and J genes are TRBV12-3 or TRBV12-4 and TRBJ2-7, with 7 bases that match TRBD2. The trim removed 7 bases at V and 6 bases at J, leaving 24 bases unmatched. CDR3 length: 18 residues. The CDR3 sequence is CASTRAGLSDRAASEQYF. CDR3 sequence (DNA): TGTGCCAGCACCCGAGCGGGACTATCGGACCGGGCGGCCTCCGAGCAGTACTTC.

This clonotype was recorded many times. V is TRBV12-3 or TRBV12-4 and J is TRBJ2-5; possible D gene TRBD2, 6 bases. The CDR3 is made up of 14 amino acids. Trimming removed 6 bases at V and 5 bases at J, with 16 bases between. The DNA of the CDR3 is TGTGCCAGCAGGGGCCCAGGCGGGACGGAGACCCAGTACTTC. Translation gives CASRGPGGTETQYF.

The chain is built from TRBV11-2 and TRBJ2-5; possible D gene TRBD2, 5 bases. This CDR3 contains 15 residues. V gave up 4 bases and J gave up 2 bases, with 14 bases separating them. CDR1 and CDR2 from the germline V gene are SGHAT and FQNNGV. The CDR3 region is CASSSLGRGQETQYF. CDR3 DNA sequence: TGTGCCAGCAGCTCTCTCGGACGGGGACAAGAGACCCAGTACTTC.

This clonotype was observed many times. The chain carries TRBV3-1 and TRBJ1-4, with 7 bases that match TRBD1. The trim removed 1 base at V and 11 bases at J, leaving 7 bases unmatched. In germline, CDR1 is LGHDT, CDR2 YNNKEL (reference sequence). The CDR3 has 14 residues. The CDR3: CASSQGETGRKLFF. CDR3 coding DNA: TGTGCCAGCAGCCAAGGGGAGACAGGGCGGAAACTGTTTTTT.

The V and J genes are TRBV5-4 and TRBJ2-2; no clear D. The length of the CDR3 is 15 residues. Trimming stripped 1 base from V and 0 bases from J, with 7 bases between. From germline, CDR1 is SGHNT and CDR2 YYREEE (reference sequence). CDR3 protein: CASSLKVANTGELFF. Written as DNA, the CDR3 is TGTGCCAGCAGCTTGAAAGTGGCGAACACCGGGGAGCTGTTTTTT.

The V gene is TRBV20-1, the J gene TRBJ2-2, with unresolved D. The length of the CDR3 is 14 residues. Per the germline V gene, CDR1 is DFQATT and CDR2 is SNEGSKA (reference sequence). V shed 0 bases and J shed 0 bases, with 5 bases lying between them. CDR3 sequence: CSARDWPNTGELFF. Here the CDR3 DNA reads TGCAGTGCTAGAGATTGGCCGAACACCGGGGAGCTGTTTTTT.

The sample holds a few counts of this clonotype. J is TRBJ2-3 and V is TRBV30, with D unresolved. The V and J ends lost 6 bases and 1 base respectively, with 20 bases between them. The CDR3 has 16 amino acids. Germline loops: CDR1 GTSNPN, CDR2 SVGIG (reference sequence). The CDR3 bases are TGTGCCTGCCTAGGTGATGGAGTCCTAGGCACAGATACGCAGTATTTT. It codes for CACLGDGVLGTDTQYF.

Only a few counts were recorded for this clonotype. The chain employs TRBV20-1 and TRBJ2-2, with TRBD2 matching 12 bases. The trim removed 0 bases at V and 7 bases at J, leaving 3 bases unmatched. CDR3 length: 15 residues. The germline gives CDR1 DFQATT, CDR2 SNEGSKA (reference sequence). The CDR3 DNA reads as TGCAGTGCTAGAGAACTAGCGGGAGGCATCGGGGAGCTGTTTTTT. Its translation: CSARELAGGIGELFF.

The chain couples TRBV28 to TRBJ2-6; D possibly corresponds to TRBD1 (6 bases). V gave up 5 bases and J gave up 1 base, with 9 bases separating them. The germline V gene has CDR1 MDHEN and CDR2 SYDVKM. This CDR3 contains 15 residues. CDR3 coding DNA: TGTGCCAGCAGTGCACAGGGTTCTGGGGCCAACGTCCTGACTTTC. Its protein is CASSAQGSGANVLTF. Full variable domain (missing parts from reference TRBV28 and TRBJ2-6): DVKVTQSSRYLVKRTGEKVFLECVQDMDHENMFWYRQDPGLGLRLIYFSYDVKMKEKGDIPEGYSVSREKKERFSLILESASTNQTSMYLCASSAQGSGANVLTFGAGSRLTVL.

This clonotype was counted between two and nine times. This chain links TRBV5-4 with TRBJ1-1, with D maybe TRBD1 (5 bases). CDR1 is SGHNT, CDR2 YYREEE, per germline (reference sequence). CDR3 length: 12 amino acids. CDR3 protein: CACGGVDTEAFF. CDR3 DNA: TGTGCGTGTGGGGGGGTCGACACTGAAGCTTTCTTT. Full variable domain (rest looked up from reference TRBV5-4 and TRBJ1-1): ETGVTQSPTHLIKTRGQQVTLRCSSQSGHNTVSWYQQALGQGPQFIFQYYREEENGRGNFPPRFSGLQFPNYSSELNVNALELDDSALYLCACGGVDTEAFFGQGTRLTVV.

The chain joins TRBV23-1 to TRBJ2-7, with 11 positions matching TRBD2. TRBV23-1 is filed as an ORF, its function uncertain. Germline trimming cut 0 bases from V and 1 base from J; bases unmatched to any gene: 8. CDR3 length: 18 residues. CDR3 protein: CASSQSAPTSGRSYEQYF. CDR3 sequence (DNA): TGCGCCAGCAGTCAATCGGCCCCCACTAGCGGGAGATCCTACGAGCAGTACTTC.

This clonotype was observed a few times. The J gene is TRBJ2-7, the V gene TRBV6-2 or TRBV6-3; D is uncertain. CDR3 size: 15 residues. Germline lookup yields CDR1 MNHEY and CDR2 SVGEGT. V dropped 8 bases and J dropped 1 base, with 18 bases sitting between them. DNA of the CDR3: TGTGCCAGCTCCGGCGCCGACTCTCTATCCTACGAGCAGTACTTC. This translates into CASSGADSLSYEQYF.

In its sample, this clonotype was seen many times. The chain couples TRBV7-2 to TRBJ1-5, with D maybe TRBD1 (5 bases). Trimming removed 4 bases from V and 4 bases from J, with 14 bases in between. The CDR3 runs 15 residues. The V gene's germline CDR1 is SGHTA and CDR2 FQGNSA. The CDR3 protein is CASSSQATVNQPQHF. In DNA, the CDR3 is TGTGCCAGCAGCTCTCAGGCGACAGTTAATCAGCCCCAGCATTTT.

This clonotype was seen many times. The J gene is TRBJ2-1, the V gene TRBV7-3; TRBD2 matches at 11 bases. V shed 5 bases and J 7 bases; nucleotides not matched to a gene: 7. The CDR3 is made up of 15 amino acids. Germline V gene lookup returns CDR1 SGHTA and CDR2 FQGTGA. The CDR3 DNA is TGTGCCAGCAGCCCGACTAGCGGGAATCGGAATGAGCAGTTCTTC. This gives the protein CASSPTSGNRNEQFF. Full variable domain (missing parts from reference TRBV7-3 and TRBJ2-1): GAGVSQTPSNKVTEKGKYVELRCDPISGHTALYWYRQSLGQGPEFLIYFQGTGAADDSGLPNDRFFAVRPEGSVSTLKIQRTERGDSAVYLCASSPTSGNRNEQFFGPGTRLTVL.

The chain joins TRBV7-2 to TRBJ1-2; 9 bases are a match to TRBD1. CDR1 and CDR2 (germline): SGHTA, FQGNSA. Trimming removed 4 bases from V and 7 bases from J; junction bases left unmatched: 7. The CDR3 runs 14 residues. The CDR3 DNA sequence: TGTGCCAGCAGCTCGCTTACAGGGGGCATTGGCTACACCTTC. This gives the protein CASSSLTGGIGYTF. The full variable domain, its missing parts supplied by reference TRBV7-2 and TRBJ1-2, is GAGVSQSPSNKVTEKGKDVELRCDPISGHTALYWYRQSLGQGLEFLIYFQGNSAPDKSGLPSDRFSAERTGGSVSTLTIQRTQQEDSAVYLCASSSLTGGIGYTFGSGTRLTVV.

This clonotype was detected ten times or more. This chain uses TRBV20-1 with TRBJ2-1; tentatively, D is TRBD1 or TRBD2 (5 bases each). The CDR3 has 14 residues. The germline V gene has CDR1 DFQATT and CDR2 SNEGSKA (reference sequence). V shed 6 bases and J shed 4 bases, with 16 bases lying between them. The DNA for the CDR3 is TGCAGTGCAATTGGGACCAGCAGGTACAATGAGCAGTTCTTC. This encodes CSAIGTSRYNEQFF.

This clonotype was picked up many times. The chain uses TRBV7-2 and TRBJ1-3; D gene ambiguous. The CDR3 contains 15 residues. Deletions cut 5 bases from V and 6 bases from J, with 17 bases between. Germline loops: CDR1 SGHTA, CDR2 FQGNSA. Here the CDR3 reads CASSPRPNTENTIYF. The CDR3 DNA sequence: TGTGCCAGCAGCCCTAGACCTAATACGGAAAACACCATATATTTT.

This clonotype was counted a few times. The V call is TRBV7-9, the J call TRBJ1-1; 9 positions agree with TRBD1. V lost 5 bases and J lost 8; bases outside the gene matches: 6. This CDR3 comprises 13 residues. The germline V gene has CDR1 SEHNR and CDR2 FQNEAQ (reference sequence). The CDR3 loop is CASSRTGDGEAFF. For the CDR3, the DNA is TGTGCCAGCAGCCGGACAGGGGACGGGGAAGCTTTCTTT.

This chain uses TRBV20-1 with TRBJ2-7; D call uncertain. V was shortened by 3 bases and J by 5 bases, with 14 bases between the two germline ends. The germline V gene encodes CDR1 DFQATT and CDR2 SNEGSKA (reference sequence). This CDR3 region has 13 residues. The CDR3 loop is CSASRQVSDEQYF. The CDR3 DNA reads as TGCAGTGCTAGTAGGCAGGTTTCGGACGAGCAGTACTTC.

J is TRBJ2-7 and V is TRBV6-2 or TRBV6-3; TRBD2 matches 8 bases. V shed 6 bases and J 3 bases; nucleotides not matched to a gene: 7. This CDR3 has 14 residues. CDR1 and CDR2 (germline): MNHEY, SVGEGT. CDR3 in amino acids: CASREAGVNYEQYF. The CDR3 DNA follows: TGTGCCAGCAGGGAAGCGGGAGTGAACTACGAGCAGTACTTC.

The chain is built from TRBV10-3 and TRBJ1-1, with D perhaps TRBD1 (5 bases). The CDR3 runs 14 residues. The V end was cut by 4 bases, the J end by 3 bases, with 12 bases between. Germline V gene data show CDR1 as ENHRY and CDR2 as SYGVKD. CDR3 nucleotides: TGTGCCATCAGTGCGCTGAAGGGACACACTGAAGCTTTCTTT. Protein: CAISALKGHTEAFF.

This clonotype has ten or more counts. The chain is built from TRBV6-2 or TRBV6-3 and TRBJ1-1, with D uncertain. Germline V gene data show CDR1 as MNHEY and CDR2 as SVGEGT. CDR3 size: 13 residues. Trimming removed 1 base from V and 3 bases from J, with 6 bases in between. CDR3 in amino acids: CASSYYSDTEAFF. CDR3 DNA sequence: TGTGCCAGCAGTTACTATAGCGACACTGAAGCTTTCTTT.

There are many counts of this clonotype. The chain employs TRBV7-2 and TRBJ2-2; TRBD2 matches at 13 bases. V trimming: 7 bases; J trimming: 7 bases; junction bases outside the gene matches: 6. This CDR3 comprises 15 residues. Germline assignment: CDR1 SGHTA and CDR2 FQGNSA. CDR3 sequence reads: CASTRTSGGDGELFF. The CDR3 coding sequence is TGTGCCAGCACCCGGACTAGCGGGGGAGACGGGGAGCTGTTTTTT.

The chain is built from TRBV28 and TRBJ1-2, with D uncertain. The CDR3 runs to 11 residues. V dropped 8 bases and J dropped 4 bases, with 8 bases sitting between them. The germline CDR1 and CDR2 sequences are MDHEN and SYDVKM. CDR3 sequence: CASGESYGYTF. The CDR3 bases are TGTGCCAGCGGGGAGAGCTATGGCTACACCTTC.

This clonotype was seen ten or more times. The chain joins TRBV19 to TRBJ1-5; weak D call: TRBD1 (5 bases). CDR3 length: 17 amino acids. CDR1 is LNHDA, CDR2 SQIVND, per germline (reference sequence). V shed 5 bases and J shed 5 bases, with 22 bases lying between them. In DNA, the CDR3 is TGTGCCAGTAGTCCCGGATTGTGGGGCGAGACGGATCAGCCCCAGCATTTT. It yields the protein CASSPGLWGETDQPQHF.